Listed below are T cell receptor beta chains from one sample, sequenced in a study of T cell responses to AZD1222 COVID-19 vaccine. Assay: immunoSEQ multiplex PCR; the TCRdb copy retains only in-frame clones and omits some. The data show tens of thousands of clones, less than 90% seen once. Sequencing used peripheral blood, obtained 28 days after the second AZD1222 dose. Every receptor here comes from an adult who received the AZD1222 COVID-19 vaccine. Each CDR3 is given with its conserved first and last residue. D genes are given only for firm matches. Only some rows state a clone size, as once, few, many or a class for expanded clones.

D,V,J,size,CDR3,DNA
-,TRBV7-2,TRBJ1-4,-,CASSSNRVANEKLFF,TGTGCCAGCAGCTCGAACAGGGTAGCTAATGAAAAACTGTTTTTT
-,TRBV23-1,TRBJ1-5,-,CASSQGSRGRVQPQHF,TGCGCCAGCAGTCAAGGGTCCCGGGGGCGCGTTCAGCCCCAGCATTTT
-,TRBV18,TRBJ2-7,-,CASSLQRSSYEQYF,TGTGCCAGCTCCCTCCAGCGGAGCTCCTACGAGCAGTACTTC
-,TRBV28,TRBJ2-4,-,CASSFIQGSNIQYF,TGTGCCAGCAGTTTCATTCAGGGGTCTAACATTCAGTACTTC
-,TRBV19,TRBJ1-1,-,CASRYIGGTNTEAFF,TGTGCCAGTAGGTATATCGGGGGAACTAACACTGAAGCCTTCTTT
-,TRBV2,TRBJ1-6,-,CASSSLGHNSPLHF,TGTGCCAGCAGCTCCCTCGGCCATAATTCACCCCTCCACTTT
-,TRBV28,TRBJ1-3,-,CASSFTSSGNTIYF,TGTGCCAGCAGTTTTACGTCCTCTGGAAACACCATATATTTT
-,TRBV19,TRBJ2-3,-,CASSIGVGRMYTQYF,TGTGCCAGTAGTATTGGGGTGGGGCGCATGTATACGCAGTATTTT
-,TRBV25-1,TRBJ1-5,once,CASSQGFSNQPQHF,TGTGCCAGCAGCCAGGGTTTCAGCAATCAGCCCCAGCATTTT
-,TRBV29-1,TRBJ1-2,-,CSVRPWGRDYGYTF,TGCAGCGTGCGACCCTGGGGAAGGGACTATGGCTACACCTTC